This is a list of T cell receptor beta chains from one sample in a study of neurological immune-mediated disorders. One entry per CDR3 protein, called by TCRdb with MiXCR from the 5' RACE reads. The table includes approximately 40,000 distinct CDR3 sequences, 20% to 25% detected once. The sample consisted of PBMCs. The receptors originated from a man aged 55 to 69 with HTLV-1-associated myelopathy (HAM/TSP). Both conserved end residues are part of each CDR3. The order of the fields is CDR3 protein, CDR3 DNA, J gene, V gene, clone size, D gene. D genes are given only for firm matches. Only some rows state a clone size, as once, few, many or a class for expanded clones.

CDR3: CASSYSPTYEQYF; DNA: TGTGCCAGCAGTTACTCACCAACCTACGAGCAGTACTTC; J: TRBJ2-7; V: TRBV6-5; size: .; D: .
CDR3: CATADSAYEQYF; DNA: TGTGCCACCGCCGACTCAGCCTACGAGCAGTACTTC; J: TRBJ2-7; V: TRBV24-1; size: many; D: .
CDR3: CSASGTIGTEQFF; DNA: TGCAGTGCCAGTGGGACTATAGGCACTGAGCAGTTCTTC; J: TRBJ2-1; V: TRBV20-1; size: medium-sized; D: TRBD2
CDR3: CSVEPSGGGEQFF; DNA: TGCAGCGTTGAGCCTAGCGGAGGGGGTGAGCAGTTCTTC; J: TRBJ2-1; V: TRBV29-1; size: .; D: .
CDR3: CASSLGWDTPVNEQFF; DNA: TGTGCCAGCAGCTTAGGATGGGACACCCCCGTCAATGAGCAGTTCTTC; J: TRBJ2-1; V: TRBV7-9; size: many; D: .
CDR3: CAISEQNRGHGTGELFF; DNA: TGTGCCATCAGTGAGCAGAACAGGGGGCATGGCACCGGGGAGCTGTTTTTT; J: TRBJ2-2; V: TRBV10-3; size: many; D: TRBD1
CDR3: CASSPQGSNYGYTF; DNA: TGTGCCAGCAGCCCCCAGGGGTCGAACTATGGCTACACCTTC; J: TRBJ1-2; V: TRBV3-1; size: many; D: .
CDR3: CASKFGEETQYF; DNA: TGTGCCAGCAAGTTTGGTGAAGAGACCCAGTACTTC; J: TRBJ2-5; V: TRBV2; size: many; D: .
CDR3: CASSLRLLNSGANVLTF; DNA: TGCGCCAGCAGCTTGAGACTCCTGAACTCTGGGGCCAACGTCCTGACTTTC; J: TRBJ2-6; V: TRBV5-1; size: many; D: .
CDR3: CASSSGRGTGGFDEQYF; DNA: TGCGCCAGCAGTTCCGGTCGAGGGACAGGGGGCTTTGACGAGCAGTACTTC; J: TRBJ2-7; V: TRBV5-1; size: many; D: TRBD1
CDR3: CASSPRTGVNSPLHF; DNA: TGCGCCAGCAGCCCTCGGACAGGGGTGAATTCACCCCTCCACTTT; J: TRBJ1-6; V: TRBV5-1; size: .; D: TRBD1
CDR3: CASSKVNGEAFF; DNA: TGTGCCAGCAGCAAAGTAAATGGGGAAGCTTTCTTT; J: TRBJ1-1; V: TRBV21-1; size: .; D: .
CDR3: CASSQGGIAQPQHF; DNA: TGTGCCAGCAGCCAAGGGGGGATAGCTCAGCCCCAGCATTTT; J: TRBJ1-5; V: TRBV12-3/TRBV12-4; size: .; D: .
CDR3: CSAPTGGTYEQYF; DNA: TGCAGTGCCCCAACGGGAGGCACCTACGAGCAGTACTTC; J: TRBJ2-7; V: TRBV20-1; size: .; D: TRBD2
CDR3: CASSFQRYEQYF; DNA: TGTGCCAGCAGTTTTCAACGATACGAGCAGTACTTC; J: TRBJ2-7; V: TRBV12-3/TRBV12-4; size: many; D: .
CDR3: CSVLGAGGYEQYF; DNA: TGCAGCGTATTAGGCGCGGGCGGCTACGAGCAGTACTTC; J: TRBJ2-7; V: TRBV20-1; size: many; D: .
CDR3: CASSFNRDLTGELFF; DNA: TGCGCCAGCAGCTTTAACAGGGATCTTACCGGGGAGCTGTTTTTT; J: TRBJ2-2; V: TRBV5-1; size: many; D: .
CDR3: CASRPGRRGELFF; DNA: TGCGCCAGCAGACCCGGACGACGGGGGGAGCTGTTTTTT; J: TRBJ2-2; V: TRBV5-1; size: many; D: .
CDR3: CASSFSRTGYSPLHF; DNA: TGTGCCAGCAGCTTTTCCCGGACAGGGTATTCACCCCTCCACTTT; J: TRBJ1-6; V: TRBV7-9; size: many; D: TRBD1
CDR3: CASSQVAGASNEQFF; DNA: TGCGCCAGCAGCCAAGTAGCGGGAGCATCCAATGAGCAGTTCTTC; J: TRBJ2-1; V: TRBV4-1; size: .; D: TRBD2
CDR3: CASSDRGLNSPLHF; DNA: TGTGCCAGCAGCGACAGGGGGCTCAATTCACCCCTCCACTTT; J: TRBJ1-6; V: TRBV12-3/TRBV12-4; size: .; D: TRBD1
CDR3: CSASTPGLGLRNEQFF; DNA: TGCAGTGCAAGTACACCGGGACTAGGTCTGAGGAATGAGCAGTTCTTC; J: TRBJ2-1; V: TRBV20-1; size: many; D: TRBD2
CDR3: CASSPTLSGSLTGEQYF; DNA: TGTGCCAGCTCACCCACCTTAAGCGGGAGTTTAACGGGGGAGCAGTACTTC; J: TRBJ2-7; V: TRBV18; size: .; D: TRBD2
CDR3: CASSPKPTGYEQFF; DNA: TGTGCCAGCAGCCCGAAGCCCACAGGGTATGAGCAGTTCTTC; J: TRBJ2-1; V: TRBV7-9; size: .; D: .
CDR3: CASRPAGDPEAFF; DNA: TGTGCCAGCAGACCCGCAGGGGATCCTGAAGCTTTCTTT; J: TRBJ1-1; V: TRBV12-3/TRBV12-4; size: many; D: .
CDR3: CASSPGQGEEAFF; DNA: TGTGCCAGCAGCCCCGGACAGGGGGAAGAAGCTTTCTTT; J: TRBJ1-1; V: TRBV7-9; size: medium-sized; D: TRBD1
CDR3: CASSFLGGTEVAFF; DNA: TGTGCCAGCAGCTTTTTAGGGGGCACCGAAGTAGCTTTCTTT; J: TRBJ1-1; V: TRBV7-9; size: medium-sized; D: TRBD1
CDR3: CASSLEGTQYF; DNA: TGCGCCAGCAGCTTGGAGGGGACCCAGTACTTC; J: TRBJ2-5; V: TRBV5-1; size: many; D: .
CDR3: CASTGTANTEAFF; DNA: TGCGCCAGCACCGGGACAGCCAACACTGAAGCTTTCTTT; J: TRBJ1-1; V: TRBV5-1; size: many; D: TRBD1
CDR3: CASSPPRGPGTGELFF; DNA: TGTGCCAGCAGCCCCCCGAGAGGGCCGGGCACCGGGGAGCTGTTTTTT; J: TRBJ2-2; V: TRBV3-1; size: many; D: .
CDR3: CASTDPNQRGEKLFF; DNA: TGTGCCAGCACCGACCCGAATCAACGAGGCGAAAAACTGTTTTTT; J: TRBJ1-4; V: TRBV6-6; size: many; D: .
CDR3: CASIPRAGSEAFF; DNA: TGTGCCAGCATCCCGAGGGCGGGCTCTGAAGCTTTCTTT; J: TRBJ1-1; V: TRBV5-6; size: .; D: .
CDR3: CASSVLKRDPTDTQYF; DNA: TGTGCCAGCAGCGTGCTCAAGCGGGACCCCACAGATACGCAGTATTTT; J: TRBJ2-3; V: TRBV9; size: few; D: TRBD2
CDR3: CSAPLAEGETQYF; DNA: TGCAGTGCTCCTCTAGCGGAGGGGGAGACCCAGTACTTC; J: TRBJ2-5; V: TRBV20-1; size: .; D: TRBD2
CDR3: CASSRQQGTLNEKLFF; DNA: TGCGCCAGCAGCCGCCAACAGGGAACCCTGAATGAAAAACTGTTTTTT; J: TRBJ1-4; V: TRBV4-1; size: many; D: .
CDR3: CASSADTGGEKLFF; DNA: TGTGCCAGCAGCGCGGACACTGGAGGTGAAAAACTGTTTTTT; J: TRBJ1-4; V: TRBV7-8; size: few; D: .
CDR3: CASSFGQSGNYEQYF; DNA: TGCGCCAGCAGCTTTGGGCAAAGTGGGAACTACGAGCAGTACTTC; J: TRBJ2-7; V: TRBV5-1; size: many; D: .
CDR3: CASSLAPRDGGEQFF; DNA: TGCGCCAGCAGCTTGGCCCCCAGGGACGGGGGTGAGCAGTTCTTC; J: TRBJ2-1; V: TRBV5-1; size: many; D: .
CDR3: CASSKTNNYGYTF; DNA: TGTGCCAGCAGCAAGACAAATAACTATGGCTACACCTTC; J: TRBJ1-2; V: TRBV21-1; size: many; D: .
CDR3: CASSLSTDYEQYF; DNA: TGTGCTAGCAGCTTATCAACAGACTACGAGCAGTACTTC; J: TRBJ2-7; V: TRBV7-7; size: many; D: .
CDR3: CASSQERRQPQHF; DNA: TGCGCCAGCAGCCAAGAACGGCGGCAGCCCCAGCATTTT; J: TRBJ1-5; V: TRBV4-1; size: .; D: .
CDR3: CSVGLGSGELFF; DNA: TGCAGCGTTGGTCTTGGGTCCGGGGAGCTGTTTTTT; J: TRBJ2-2; V: TRBV29-1; size: many; D: .
CDR3: CASSHSWGLNTGELFF; DNA: TGCGCCAGCAGCCATTCGTGGGGATTGAACACCGGGGAGCTGTTTTTT; J: TRBJ2-2; V: TRBV4-1; size: many; D: .
CDR3: CASSLDRGSSYEQYF; DNA: TGTGCCAGCAGCCTCGACAGGGGTTCGTCCTACGAGCAGTACTTC; J: TRBJ2-7; V: TRBV7-9; size: many; D: TRBD1
CDR3: CASSHSYRQGLTEAFF; DNA: TGTGCCAGCAGTCATTCCTACCGGCAGGGCCTCACTGAAGCTTTCTTT; J: TRBJ1-1; V: TRBV12-3/TRBV12-4; size: many; D: .
CDR3: CSARLNYGYTF; DNA: TGCAGTGCTAGGCTAAACTATGGCTACACCTTC; J: TRBJ1-2; V: TRBV20-1; size: many; D: .
CDR3: CASSEGGWRNEQFF; DNA: TGCGCCAGCAGTGAGGGCGGGTGGCGAAATGAGCAGTTCTTC; J: TRBJ2-1; V: TRBV10-1; size: .; D: .
CDR3: CAISDGTTNEKLFF; DNA: TGTGCCATCAGTGACGGAACAACTAATGAAAAACTGTTTTTT; J: TRBJ1-4; V: TRBV10-3; size: many; D: .
CDR3: CSARDRAGSYNEQFF; DNA: TGCAGTGCTAGAGATAGGGCGGGATCCTACAATGAGCAGTTCTTC; J: TRBJ2-1; V: TRBV20-1; size: .; D: .
CDR3: CASRSDVDNYYEQYF; DNA: TGTGCCAGCAGGTCTGACGTAGACAATTACTACGAGCAGTACTTC; J: TRBJ2-7; V: TRBV7-3; size: .; D: .
CDR3: CASSPLPRSGKEGDTQYF; DNA: TGTGCCAGCAGCCCCCTCCCCCGTAGCGGGAAAGAGGGAGATACGCAGTATTTT; J: TRBJ2-3; V: TRBV5-5; size: few; D: TRBD2
CDR3: CASSQEASVSQPQHF; DNA: TGCGCCAGCAGCCAAGAGGCGTCAGTCTCCCAGCCCCAGCATTTT; J: TRBJ1-5; V: TRBV4-1; size: many; D: .